A single sample is the source of the 13 T cell receptor beta chains below, sequenced in a study of T cells after yellow fever vaccination. Each CDR3 protein gets one entry after TCRdb re-called the 5' RACE reads with MiXCR. The sample records under 550,000 distinct CDR3 sequences, 21% being singletons. Sequenced material: PBMCs, taken roughly 23 days after the first yellow fever vaccination. These TCRs come from a young man who received the YFV17D yellow fever vaccine.

In this sample, this clonotype turned up a few times. The CDR3 DNA reads as TGCGCCAGCAGAGCTTACGACAGGGGATTTTTCAATGAGCAGTTCTTC. Amino acids: CASRAYDRGFFNEQFF. This chain uses TRBV5-1 with TRBJ2-1; 8 nucleotides agree with TRBD1. The CDR3 has 16 amino acids. V trimming: 5 bases; J trimming: 6 bases; junction bases outside the gene matches: 13. Per germline, CDR1 SGHRS and CDR2 YFSETQ.

The chain employs TRBV10-1 and TRBJ2-5, with 8 bases aligning to TRBD1. With V trimmed by 2 bases and J by 2 bases, 10 bases remained unmatched. The CDR3 contains 17 residues. Looked up from germline, CDR1 is WNHNN and CDR2 is SYGVQD (reference sequence). CDR3 residues: CASSEGRGRPDQETQYF. The CDR3 DNA reads TGCGCCAGCAGTGAGGGCAGGGGGCGACCGGATCAAGAGACCCAGTACTTC.

In this sample, this clonotype turned up a few times. The chain has TRBV6-2 or TRBV6-3 and TRBJ1-2; D gene ambiguous. Trimming stripped 7 bases from V and 0 bases from J, with 15 bases between. The CDR3 sequence is 15 residues long. Germline V lookup: CDR1 MNHEY, CDR2 SVGEGT. This chain's CDR3 is CASIEVSGTNYGYTF. The CDR3 bases are TGTGCCAGCATTGAGGTGTCGGGAACTAACTATGGCTACACCTTC.

There are a few counts of this clonotype. For the CDR3, the DNA is TGTGCCAGCAGTTGGTCAGGGGCCGGGGATGAGCAGTTCTTC. Translation: CASSWSGAGDEQFF. V is TRBV6-2 or TRBV6-3 and J is TRBJ2-1; D is possibly TRBD1 (6 bases). The CDR3 totals 14 residues. The ends were cut back, 4 bases at V and 8 bases at J, with 15 bases in the middle. The germline V gene has CDR1 MNHEY and CDR2 SVGEGT.

This clonotype was seen at least ten times. V and J are TRBV21-1 and TRBJ2-5; TRBD1 is taken as the D call from the table, unchecked against the DNA. TRBV21-1 is designated a pseudogene. The CDR3 runs 12 residues. The CDR3 loop is CARRGQEETQYF. For the CDR3, the DNA is TGTGCCCGACGGGGACAAGAAGAGACCCAGTACTTC.

This chain links TRBV20-1 with TRBJ1-5; the D gene is possibly TRBD1 (6 bases). V lost 3 bases to trimming and J lost 9 bases, with 15 bases between them. CDR3 size: 13 residues. Germline CDR1 reads DFQATT; CDR2 reads SNEGSKA (reference sequence). CDR3 residues: CSARPGTHSPQHF. The CDR3 coding sequence is TGCAGTGCTAGGCCCGGGACACATTCGCCCCAGCATTTT.

The gene calls are TRBV29-1 and TRBJ2-3; no definite D call. The CDR3 has 13 amino acids. Trimming stripped 2 bases from V and 0 bases from J, with 6 bases between. CDR1 and CDR2 from the germline V gene are SQVTM and ANQGSEA. CDR3: CSVETESTDTQYF. As DNA, the CDR3 is TGCAGCGTTGAAACAGAAAGCACAGATACGCAGTATTTT.

V is TRBV29-1 and J is TRBJ2-1; 9 nucleotides match TRBD2. CDR1 is SQVTM and CDR2 is ANQGSEA in the germline V gene. The ends lost 1 base at V and 3 bases at J; junction bases unmatched: 7. The CDR3 is made up of 16 amino acids. This CDR3 is CSVEVASGGYYNEQFF. The CDR3 bases are TGCAGCGTTGAAGTTGCGAGCGGGGGGTACTACAATGAGCAGTTCTTC.

The chain combines TRBV6-2 or TRBV6-3 with TRBJ2-5; D is perhaps TRBD2 (5 bases). Trimming took 5 bases from V and 5 from J, leaving 12 bases between them. The CDR3 runs to 13 residues. Germline lookup yields CDR1 MNHEY and CDR2 SVGEGT. CDR3 in DNA: TGTGCCAGCAGTAAGACGACGGGGGAGACCCAGTACTTC. This encodes CASSKTTGETQYF.

In its sample, this clonotype was seen a few times. The V and J genes are TRBV5-5 and TRBJ2-2; TRBD2 matches at 11 bases. J gave up 1 base and V 1 base, and 6 bases lay outside the gene matches. The CDR3 runs 18 residues. The germline gives CDR1 SGHKS, CDR2 YYEKEE (reference sequence). The CDR3 here is CASSLSPGLAVNTGELFF. The CDR3 DNA reads TGTGCCAGCAGCTTGTCACCGGGACTAGCGGTGAACACCGGGGAGCTGTTTTTT.

This chain uses TRBV27 with TRBJ1-5, with D perhaps matching TRBD1 (5 bases). CDR1 MNHEY and CDR2 SMNVEV come from the germline V gene (reference sequence). This CDR3 contains 16 residues. Trimming shortened V by 7 bases and J by 0 bases, and 16 bases separated the two germline ends. The CDR3 sequence is CASTSLAGTSNQPQHF. CDR3 sequence (DNA): TGTGCCAGCACCTCCTTGGCAGGGACTAGCAATCAGCCCCAGCATTTT.

V and J are TRBV24-1 and TRBJ1-1; TRBD1 matches at 8 bases. V lost 10 bases to trimming and J lost 1 base; unmatched junction nucleotides: 4. Looked up from germline, CDR1 is KGHDR and CDR2 is SFDVKD. This CDR3 region has 13 residues. CDR3 sequence (DNA): TGTGCCACAAGGACAGGGTGGAACACTGAAGCTTTCTTT. This codes for CATRTGWNTEAFF.

This clonotype has more than one count but fewer than ten. The gene calls are TRBV20-1 and TRBJ1-4; perhaps TRBD1 as D (6 bases). Trimming left V 0 bases short and J 8 bases short, with 10 bases between. The CDR3 is made up of 13 amino acids. Germline-derived CDR1 and CDR2 are DFQATT and SNEGSKA (reference sequence). The CDR3 region has the DNA TGCAGTGCTAGAGAAGGGGGGGGAGAAAAACTGTTTTTT. It is translated as CSAREGGGEKLFF.